These 15 T cell receptor beta chains were sequenced from one sample in a study of T cell responses to AZD1222 COVID-19 vaccine. Data came from immunoSEQ multiplex PCR; TCRdb stores just in-frame clones and leaves some out. The sample contains roughly 120,000 clones, 80% to 90% of which appear only once. This specimen consisted of peripheral blood, obtained on day 0 of AZD1222 vaccination. The receptors here all came from an adult in good health.

The CDR3 protein is CASSYFTGGTYEQYF. DNA of the CDR3: TGTGCCAGCAGTTACTTTACAGGGGGAACCTACGAGCAGTACTTC. V and J are TRBV6-5 and TRBJ2-7, with 8 bases identical to TRBD1. The CDR3 runs to 15 residues. CDR1 MNHEY and CDR2 SVGAGI come from the germline V gene. V shed 1 base and J 2 bases; nucleotides not matched to a gene: 4.

The rearrangement uses TRBV10-2 and TRBJ2-3, with D tentatively TRBD1 or TRBD2 (6 bases each). The germline CDR1 and CDR2 sequences are WSHSY and SAAADI. CDR3 size: 15 residues. V was trimmed by 8 bases and J by 6 bases, leaving 21 bases between them. The CDR3 region has the DNA TGCGCCAGCGAGCCCTTGGAGGGGGTTGTCGATACGCAGTATTTT. It encodes CASEPLEGVVDTQYF.

The rearrangement uses TRBV9 and TRBJ1-2, with D maybe TRBD1 (5 bases). The V gene lost 2 bases and the J gene lost 2 bases, with 13 bases spanning the gap. CDR1 is SGDLS, CDR2 YYNGEE, per germline. CDR3 length: 15 residues. This CDR3 is CASSVSKGLNYGYTF. Here the CDR3 DNA reads TGTGCCAGCAGCGTCTCAAAGGGGTTGAACTATGGCTACACCTTC.

This clone came up once. The chain joins TRBV4-3 to TRBJ1-1; 8 nucleotides align to TRBD1. The CDR3 has 15 amino acids. Looked up from germline, CDR1 is LGHNA and CDR2 is YSLEER. Losses at the gene ends were 4 bases for V and 5 bases for J; bases not matched to a gene: 9. CDR3 in DNA: TGCGCCAGCAGCCCCGACAGGGGCAGGAGAACTGAAGCTTTCTTT. Translating it yields CASSPDRGRRTEAFF.

The rearrangement links TRBV5-1 to TRBJ2-7, with D possibly being TRBD1 (6 bases). Looked up from germline, CDR1 is SGHRS and CDR2 is YFSETQ. Trimming shortened V by 0 bases and J by 3 bases, and 10 bases separated the two germline ends. This CDR3 is built from 14 residues. Written as DNA, the CDR3 is TGCGCCAGCAGCTTGGGAGGGGGATACTACGAGCAGTACTTC. It yields the protein CASSLGGGYYEQYF. The full variable domain, its missing parts supplied by reference TRBV5-1 and TRBJ2-7, is KAGVTQTPRYLIKTRGQQVTLSCSPISGHRSVSWYQQTPGQGLQFLFEYFSETQRNKGNFPGRFSGRQFSNSRSEMNVSTLELGDSALYLCASSLGGGYYEQYFGPGTRLTVT.

This clone rates as medium-sized. This sequence joins TRBV5-5 and TRBJ1-3; 7 bases align to TRBD1. The ends lost 4 bases at V and 0 bases at J; junction bases unmatched: 16. Germline CDR1 reads SGHKS; CDR2 reads YYEKEE (reference sequence). This CDR3 has 19 amino acids. CDR3 sequence (DNA): TGTGCCAGCAGCCCCGAAATGACAGGGAATCCCTCCTCTGGAAACACCATATATTTT. This translates into CASSPEMTGNPSSGNTIYF.

V is TRBV9 and J is TRBJ1-1, with 9 positions matching TRBD1. CDR3 length equals 17 residues. V shed 0 bases and J 4 bases; nucleotides not matched to a gene: 10. CDR1 is SGDLS, CDR2 YYNGEE, per germline. CDR3 bases: TGTGCCAGCAGCGTAGTACAGGGGGCGAATCTGGGCACTGAAGCTTTCTTT. This encodes CASSVVQGANLGTEAFF.

The chain employs TRBV6-6 and TRBJ1-1, with 10 bases identical to TRBD1. This CDR3 contains 14 residues. Per the germline V gene, CDR1 is MNHNY and CDR2 is SVGAGI (reference sequence). V lost 6 bases and J lost 1; bases outside the gene matches: 2. CDR3 protein: CASRGQGRNTEAFF. The DNA of the CDR3 is TGTGCCAGCAGGGGACAGGGGAGGAACACTGAAGCTTTCTTT.

The chain combines TRBV20-1 with TRBJ1-1; D ambiguous. The V and J ends lost 5 bases and 3 bases respectively, with 4 bases between them. The CDR3 length is 10 residues. The germline V gene encodes CDR1 DFQATT and CDR2 SNEGSKA (reference sequence). CDR3 sequence: CSAWDTEAFF. In DNA form, the CDR3 reads TGCAGTGCTTGGGACACTGAAGCTTTCTTT.

The chain has TRBV5-8 and TRBJ2-7, with TRBD2 matching 15 bases. Trimming took 2 bases from V and 7 from J; bases not matched to a gene: 4. The CDR3 loop spans 15 amino acids. Germline V gives CDR1 SGHTS, CDR2 YDEGEE. The CDR3 DNA is TGTGCCAGCAGCTTCGGACTAGCGGGAGGGGAAGAGCAGTACTTC. This sequence encodes CASSFGLAGGEEQYF.

This rearrangement joins TRBV5-6 to TRBJ1-6; TRBD1 might be the D (6 bases). Per the germline V gene, CDR1 is SGHDT and CDR2 is YYEEEE. Trimming left V 3 bases short and J 0 bases short, with 19 bases between. CDR3 size: 19 residues. CDR3 nucleotide sequence: TGTGCCAGCAGCTCACGCCCGGGGGCCAGGAGCTCCTATAATTCACCCCTCCACTTT. This encodes CASSSRPGARSSYNSPLHF.

This clone was counted a few times. This chain connects TRBV6-5 to TRBJ1-6, with D possibly being TRBD1 (5 bases). The CDR3 has 13 amino acids. Per the germline V gene, CDR1 is MNHEY and CDR2 is SVGAGI. Trimming shortened V by 7 bases and J by 11 bases, and 15 bases separated the two germline ends. CDR3 bases: TGTGCCAGCACCCCGGACAAGGGGACACCCCTCCACTTT. This sequence encodes CASTPDKGTPLHF.

This clone showed up many times. The chain uses TRBV10-3 and TRBJ2-7; D not resolved. The V gene lost 4 bases and the J gene lost 3 bases, with 4 bases spanning the gap. This CDR3 is 11 amino acids long. Germline values: CDR1 ENHRY, CDR2 SYGVKD. The chain's CDR3 is CAISGDYEQYF. For the CDR3, the DNA is TGTGCCATCAGTGGGGACTACGAGCAGTACTTC.

The V and J genes are TRBV5-6 and TRBJ1-2, with 9 bases that match TRBD1. The length of the CDR3 is 18 residues. V lost 2 bases, J lost 5 bases, and 16 bases stayed unmatched. The germline gives CDR1 SGHDT, CDR2 YYEEEE. Here the CDR3 DNA reads TGTGCCAGCAGCTTTGGTACCTCCGGGACAGGGAGTGGGTATGGCTACACCTTC. Protein sequence: CASSFGTSGTGSGYGYTF.

This chain joins TRBV19 and TRBJ2-5, with 7 bases identical to TRBD2. In germline, CDR1 is LNHDA, CDR2 SQIVND (reference sequence). V lost 3 bases and J lost 2; bases outside the gene matches: 3. The CDR3 runs 14 residues. DNA of the CDR3: TGTGCCAGTAGTATCCTAGCGGATCAAGAGACCCAGTACTTC. Translated: CASSILADQETQYF.